The 22 T cell receptor beta chains reported below all come from one sample, sequenced in a study of control samples from healthy donors and cancer patients. TCRdb keeps only in-frame clones here, not all; method: immunoSEQ multiplex PCR. The sample gives 110,000 to 150,000 clones, roughly 89% of which show up once; around 4.6% is in the top ten. Material: blood. All receptors come from a man aged 25-45 years in good health.

The rearrangement joins TRBV27 to TRBJ1-1; D is possibly TRBD1 (5 bases). V gave up 1 base and J gave up 2 bases, with 5 bases separating them. The CDR3 spans 13 residues. From germline, CDR1 is MNHEY and CDR2 SMNVEV (reference sequence). The CDR3 loop reads CASSLWTNTEAFF. In DNA form, the CDR3 reads TGTGCCAGCAGTTTATGGACAAACACTGAAGCTTTCTTT.

The V and J genes are TRBV3-1 (or the pseudogene TRBV3-2) and TRBJ2-3; perhaps TRBD2 as D (6 bases). The germline gives CDR1 LGHDT, CDR2 YNNKEL (reference sequence). Trimming left V 2 bases short and J 5 bases short, with 23 bases between. This CDR3 spans 18 amino acids. The CDR3 reads CASSQISSRDSFVDTQYF. CDR3 DNA: TGTGCCAGCAGCCAAATATCCAGCCGGGACTCCTTTGTAGATACGCAGTATTTT.

The chain recombines TRBV29-1 with TRBJ2-2; 12 bases align to TRBD1. Germline CDR1 SQVTM, CDR2 ANQGSEA. The CDR3 runs 14 residues. The ends lost 3 bases at V and 8 bases at J; junction bases unmatched: 4. For the CDR3, the DNA is TGCAGCGTTGAGGGGACAGGGGGCCTTGGGGAGCTGTTTTTT. Protein sequence: CSVEGTGGLGELFF.

The table lists this clone with a few counts. The rearrangement uses TRBV20-1 and TRBJ1-5; tentatively, D is TRBD1 (5 bases). There are 13 residues in the CDR3. V shed 3 bases and J shed 3 bases, with 9 bases lying between them. The germline gives CDR1 DFQATT, CDR2 SNEGSKA (reference sequence). The CDR3 spells CSASRGYNQPQHF. CDR3 sequence (DNA): TGCAGTGCTAGTAGGGGCTACAATCAGCCCCAGCATTTT.

The chain joins TRBV9 to TRBJ2-1; no firm D call. Between the trimmed V and J ends, which lost 3 bases and 5 bases, there was a span of 15 bases. This CDR3 spans 15 amino acids. Per germline, CDR1 SGDLS and CDR2 YYNGEE. The CDR3 DNA follows: TGTGCCAGCAGCGCGCCCCCCGCGGACCACAATGAGCAGTTCTTC. Translation: CASSAPPADHNEQFF.

The chain employs TRBV10-3 and TRBJ2-1, with TRBD2 matching over 11 bases. The germline CDR1 and CDR2 sequences are ENHRY and SYGVKD. J gave up 3 bases and V 4 bases, and 11 bases lay outside the gene matches. CDR3 size: 18 residues. In nucleotides, the CDR3 is TGTGCCATCAGTGGAGGAGTAGCGGGAGGGCAGGGCTACAATGAGCAGTTCTTC. This gives the protein CAISGGVAGGQGYNEQFF.

This chain joins TRBV27 and TRBJ1-1; D unclear. CDR3 length equals 14 residues. Trimming shortened V by 4 bases and J by 3 bases, and 12 bases separated the two germline ends. Germline values: CDR1 MNHEY, CDR2 SMNVEV (reference sequence). CDR3 residues: CASSSLDTYTEAFF. CDR3 DNA: TGTGCCAGCAGTTCCTTAGATACATACACTGAAGCTTTCTTT.

This chain connects TRBV21-1 to TRBJ2-3; TRBD2, as called in the table, went unchecked against the DNA. TRBV21-1 has pseudogene status. There are 11 residues in the CDR3. In DNA, the CDR3 is TGCGGAGGGCCGGAGACAGATACGCAGTATTTT. Translation: CGGPETDTQYF.

The chain uses TRBV25-1 and TRBJ2-7, with D possibly matching TRBD1 (6 bases). CDR1 and CDR2 (germline): MGHDK, SYGVNS. This CDR3 spans 14 amino acids. V lost 4 bases and J 0 bases, leaving 10 bases between the germline ends. CDR3 nucleotides: TGTGCCAGCAGTGGAGACAGGACCTCCTACGAGCAGTACTTC. Translating it yields CASSGDRTSYEQYF.

The V gene is TRBV4-1, the J gene TRBJ2-7; TRBD2 aligns across 15 bases. Losses at the gene ends were 7 bases for V and 6 bases for J; bases not matched to a gene: 10. Germline CDR1 reads MGHRA; CDR2 reads YSYEKL. The CDR3 length is 16 residues. CDR3 amino acids: CASTPGLAGGISEQYF. As DNA, the CDR3 is TGCGCCAGCACCCCGGGACTAGCGGGGGGCATTTCCGAGCAGTACTTC.

V gene TRBV19 combines with J gene TRBJ1-5; 9 nucleotides match TRBD1. V trimming: 4 bases; J trimming: 2 bases; junction bases outside the gene matches: 6. This CDR3 comprises 16 residues. Germline assignment: CDR1 LNHDA and CDR2 SQIVND (reference sequence). Here the CDR3 reads CASSTQGARGNQPQHF. The CDR3 coding sequence is TGTGCCAGTAGTACACAGGGGGCTAGGGGCAATCAGCCCCAGCATTTT.

The chain has TRBV5-4 and TRBJ2-3, with TRBD2 matching over 13 bases. J lost 4 bases, V lost 1 base, and 3 bases had no gene match. The length of the CDR3 is 16 residues. CDR1 is SGHNT, CDR2 YYREEE, per germline (reference sequence). The CDR3 region has the DNA TGTGCCAGCAGCTTGCGGACTAGCGGGAGTGCAGATACGCAGTATTTT. It translates to CASSLRTSGSADTQYF.

The DNA of the CDR3 is TGTGCCAGCAGCTGGGGCAGAAGCTCCTACGAGCAGTACTTC. Amino acids: CASSWGRSSYEQYF. The V and J genes are TRBV7-2 and TRBJ2-7; tentative D call: TRBD1 (5 bases). Trimming shortened V by 4 bases and J by 0 bases, and 10 bases separated the two germline ends. The CDR3 extends over 14 amino acids. Germline CDR1 SGHTA, CDR2 FQGNSA.

The chain joins TRBV2 to TRBJ2-7; 10 positions agree with TRBD1. The CDR3 runs to 15 residues. The germline CDR1 and CDR2 sequences are SNHLY and FYNNEI. V lost 3 bases, J lost 5 bases, and 7 bases stayed unmatched. The CDR3: CASSDWGQGSDEQYF. For the CDR3, the DNA is TGTGCCAGCAGTGACTGGGGACAGGGGTCAGACGAGCAGTACTTC.

V usage is TRBV19 and J usage is TRBJ1-2; D remains ambiguous. This CDR3 is built from 14 residues. Germline V gene sequence: CDR1 LNHDA, CDR2 SQIVND (reference sequence). The V gene lost 10 bases and the J gene lost 2 bases, with 17 bases spanning the gap. CDR3 amino acids: CAKFRVAANYGYTF. CDR3 DNA: TGTGCCAAGTTCCGTGTGGCGGCGAACTATGGCTACACCTTC.

This clone has a single count. This chain joins TRBV7-3 and TRBJ1-6, with TRBD1 matching over 7 bases. Germline lookup yields CDR1 SGHTA and CDR2 FQGTGA. This CDR3 is built from 14 residues. V gave up 4 bases and J gave up 10 bases; unmatched junction bases: 7. This CDR3 reads CASSYTGVGSPLHF. The CDR3 DNA sequence: TGTGCCAGCAGCTACACAGGGGTTGGATCACCCCTCCACTTT.

This clone was detected only once. The chain carries TRBV5-4 and TRBJ2-5; 13 bases map to TRBD2. CDR3 length: 17 residues. J lost 1 base, V lost 0 bases, and 3 bases had no gene match. Germline V CDR1 and CDR2: SGHNT, YYREEE (reference sequence). CDR3 residues: CASSLGRLAGGQETQYF. The CDR3 DNA reads TGTGCCAGCAGCTTGGGAAGACTAGCGGGGGGCCAAGAGACCCAGTACTTC.

This chain connects TRBV6-1 to TRBJ1-1; 11 bases match TRBD1. The V segment lost 2 bases and the J segment 4 bases; nucleotides outside the gene matches: 6. The CDR3 length is 16 residues. Per the germline V gene, CDR1 is MNHNS and CDR2 is SASEGT. The CDR3, as DNA: TGTGCCAGCAGTGAAAGGGACAGGGGGTTCCCCACTGAAGCTTTCTTT. This codes for CASSERDRGFPTEAFF.

The chain joins TRBV7-2 to TRBJ2-5; TRBD2 is a possible D gene (6 bases). The CDR3 contains 15 residues. Germline V gene lookup returns CDR1 SGHTA and CDR2 FQGNSA. Deletions cut 0 bases from V and 9 bases from J, with 17 bases between. For the CDR3, the DNA is TGTGCCAGCAGCTTAGCGCTCGGGAGCGTCGGGGCCCAGTACTTC. Protein: CASSLALGSVGAQYF.

The sample holds one count of this clone. The rearrangement joins TRBV7-9 to TRBJ2-1; D not certain. V was pared by 5 bases and J by 4 bases, with 12 bases between. CDR1 is SEHNR and CDR2 is FQNEAQ in the germline V gene (reference sequence). The CDR3 has 14 residues. CDR3 loop: CASSQEGPYNEQFF. CDR3 bases: TGTGCCAGCAGCCAGGAAGGGCCTTACAATGAGCAGTTCTTC.

In this sample, this clone turned up a few times. The chain links TRBV29-1 to TRBJ2-2; 7 nucleotides agree with TRBD2. CDR1 is SQVTM and CDR2 is ANQGSEA in the germline V gene. Trimming at V came to 0 bases and at J to 8 bases, leaving 9 bases not matched to a gene. The CDR3 has 15 amino acids. CDR3 in amino acids: CSVEDTTRGVGELFF. The CDR3 bases are TGCAGCGTTGAAGATACCACACGGGGGGTTGGGGAGCTGTTTTTT.

A single count supports this clone. V and J are TRBV6-6 and TRBJ1-2; 7 nucleotides line up with TRBD1. V dropped 5 bases and J dropped 6; count of bases not matched to a gene: 3. The CDR3 is 12 amino acids. Germline CDR1 MNHNY, CDR2 SVGAGI (reference sequence). The DNA for the CDR3 is TGTGCCAGCAGTACAGGGGTTGATGGCTACACCTTC. Protein: CASSTGVDGYTF.